A selection of T cell receptor beta chains follows, all from one sample in a study of blood T cells in healthy people across ages. Via MiXCR, TCRdb re-called the 5' RACE reads, giving one row per CDR3 protein. The sample has roughly 1.7 million distinct CDR3 sequences; roughly 32% are singletons. The sequencing sample was made of blood. Receptors originate from a woman aged 30 to 39 in good health. Both conserved end residues are part of each CDR3. A D gene is named only where the DNA matches it firmly. Some rows mark clone size as missing; the rest say once, few, many or name a class of expanded clone.

>TRBV12-3/TRBV12-4|few|TRBD1|TRBJ1-2
CASSPSGTGSGYTF
TGTGCCAGCAGCCCCTCCGGGACAGGGAGTGGCTACACCTTC
>TRBV28|NA|TRBD2|TRBJ2-3
CASSLYRIRTSVGTDTQYF
TGTGCCAGCAGTTTATACCGGATTCGGACTAGCGTCGGCACAGATACGCAGTATTTT
>TRBV7-3|NA|NA|TRBJ2-2
CASSLTNLPSAGANTGELFF
TGTGCCAGCAGCTTAACGAATCTCCCGAGTGCGGGCGCGAACACCGGGGAGCTGTTTTTT
>TRBV4-1|many|TRBD1|TRBJ2-6
CASSQTGGASGANVLTF
TGCGCCAGCAGCCAGACAGGGGGCGCGTCTGGGGCCAACGTCCTGACTTTC
>TRBV21-1|NA|NA|TRBJ1-5
CASRADRSSNQPQHF
TGTGCCAGCAGGGCTGACAGGTCCAGCAATCAGCCCCAGCATTTT
>TRBV18|NA|NA|TRBJ2-7
CASSSSGNLNEQYF
TGTGCCAGCTCGAGTTCCGGAAACCTTAACGAGCAGTACTTC
>TRBV24-1|NA|NA|TRBJ2-3
CATSVGSTDTQYF
TGTGCCACCAGTGTAGGGAGCACAGATACGCAGTATTTT
>TRBV20-1|few|TRBD2|TRBJ2-1
CSARGPQAGVYNEQFF
TGCAGTGCTAGAGGCCCACAAGCGGGGGTCTACAATGAGCAGTTCTTC
>TRBV5-1|NA|NA|TRBJ2-1
CASSWGVGPYNEQVF
TGCGCCAGCAGCTGGGGGGTCGGTCCCTACAATGAGCAGGTCTTC
>TRBV29-1|few|NA|TRBJ2-7
CSVGGRGAYEQYF
TGCAGCGTTGGGGGCAGGGGGGCCTACGAGCAGTACTTC
>TRBV20-1|NA|NA|TRBJ2-7
CSASRIGASSYEQYF
TGCAGTGCTAGTCGGATAGGGGCTAGCTCCTACGAGCAGTACTTC
>TRBV4-1|NA|NA|TRBJ1-2
CASSQEALANYGYTF
TGCGCCAGCAGCCAAGAAGCACTGGCTAACTATGGCTACACCTTC
>TRBV6-2/TRBV6-3|NA|NA|TRBJ1-1
CASSYPTVGGYTEAFF
TGTGCCAGCAGTTACCCGACAGTCGGCGGATACACTGAAGCTTTCTTT
>TRBV7-9|NA|NA|TRBJ2-5
CASSLVSTQETQYF
TGTGCCAGCAGCTTAGTTTCTACGCAAGAGACCCAGTACTTC
>TRBV20-1|NA|TRBD1|TRBJ1-1
CSAPGTVRGTEAFF
TGCAGTGCCCCCGGGACAGTCAGGGGCACTGAAGCTTTCTTT
>TRBV7-9|NA|NA|TRBJ2-6
CASSLEGWANVLTF
TGTGCCAGCAGCTTAGAAGGGTGGGCCAACGTCCTGACTTTC
>TRBV6-1|NA|NA|TRBJ1-2
CASSAIGRGYTF
TGTGCCAGCAGTGCTATAGGACGGGGCTACACCTTC
>TRBV20-1|many|NA|TRBJ2-1
CSATLGTRYNEQFF
TGCAGTGCCACGTTAGGGACGCGTTACAATGAGCAGTTCTTC
>TRBV20-1|few|NA|TRBJ2-7
CSRSRGRPPYEQYF
TGCAGTAGGTCCCGGGGGCGCCCCCCCTACGAGCAGTACTTC
>TRBV19|NA|TRBD2|TRBJ2-5
CASSILLAGRETQYF
TGTGCCAGTAGTATCTTACTAGCGGGAAGAGAGACCCAGTACTTC
>TRBV7-2|NA|NA|TRBJ2-3
CASSPTKTDTQYF
TGTGCCAGCAGCCCTACCAAAACAGATACGCAGTATTTT
>TRBV4-1|NA|NA|TRBJ2-3
CASSQGTVGRDTQYF
TGCGCCAGCAGCCAAGGGACGGTGGGAAGGGATACGCAGTATTTT
>TRBV2|NA|NA|TRBJ2-1
CAGSLRDPRAEQFF
TGTGCCGGCAGTCTCCGGGACCCCCGCGCTGAGCAGTTCTTC
>TRBV14|many|NA|TRBJ2-1
CASSQDLYNEQFF
TGTGCCAGCAGCCAAGATCTTTACAATGAGCAGTTCTTC
>TRBV10-1|few|TRBD2|TRBJ2-7
CASSPGLGVGEQYF
TGCGCCAGCAGCCCGGGACTAGGAGTTGGCGAGCAGTACTTC
>TRBV12-3/TRBV12-4|NA|NA|TRBJ2-6
CASSFRVGANVLTF
TGTGCCAGCAGTTTCAGGGTTGGGGCCAACGTCCTGACTTTC